What follows are 3 T cell receptor beta chains derived from one specimen sequenced in a study of T cells in Graves' hyperthyroidism and ophthalmopathy. RNA transcripts provided the source from which TCR beta CDR3 regions were amplified. TCR CDR3 regions were first amplified by RT-PCR with HTBI primers. TCRdb recomputed calls from the multiplex PCR reads with MiXCR, one row per CDR3 protein. The sample has approximately 370,000 distinct CDR3 sequences, 17% seen once. The sample consisted of blood. The receptor source for this set is a woman aged 25 to 39 with Graves' hyperthyroidism that later progressed to Graves' ophthalmopathy.

This clonotype has just a few counts. The chain couples TRBV19 to TRBJ2-1; D uncertain. This CDR3 is built from 15 residues. Trimming removed 10 bases from V and 5 bases from J, with 21 bases in between. CDR1 is LNHDA and CDR2 is SQIVND in the germline V gene (reference sequence). CDR3: CATRALSGLNNEQFF. In nucleotides, the CDR3 is TGTGCCACCAGAGCCTTATCCGGGTTAAACAATGAGCAGTTCTTC.

This clonotype was seen a few times. V is TRBV9 and J is TRBJ1-2; 11 bases agree with TRBD1. CDR3 size: 17 residues. Germline V gene sequence: CDR1 SGDLS, CDR2 YYNGEE. V lost 3 bases, J lost 4 bases, and 11 bases stayed unmatched. DNA for the CDR3: TGTGCCAGCAGCGGGGGGGGACAGGGGGGATTAAGCTATGGCTACACCTTC. Its protein is CASSGGGQGGLSYGYTF.

The J gene is TRBJ2-3, the V gene TRBV6-1; 7 nucleotides align to TRBD2. Germline trimming cut 5 bases from V and 9 bases from J; bases unmatched to any gene: 14. Germline loops: CDR1 MNHNS, CDR2 SASEGT. The CDR3 length is 15 residues. CDR3 region: CASSLAYTAGETQYF. The DNA for the CDR3 is TGTGCCAGCAGTCTTGCCTACACCGCGGGAGAAACGCAGTATTTT.